This T cell receptor beta chain is from a study of CD8 T cells in Susac syndrome. Study conclusions and caveats: By the study's own acknowledgment, its TCR sequencing and HLA analysis included relatively few individuals.

Random hexamers were used to reverse transcribe the RNA input (0.5 to 1 ug). TCRdb used MiXCR to reprocess the immunoSEQ multiplex PCR reads, holding one entry per CDR3 protein. The repertoire holds about 250,000 distinct CDR3 sequences, with roughly 95% as singletons. This clonotype was observed once. The antigen is not known. TCR beta was sequenced from blood CD8+ and CD4+ T cells. The germline V gene has CDR1 SGHRS and CDR2 YFSETQ. The CDR3 spans 16 residues. With V trimmed by 4 bases and J by 4 bases, 13 bases remained unmatched. The specimen sequenced was CD4+ T cells from PBMCs. The V call is TRBV5-1, the J call TRBJ1-2, with 7 bases identical to TRBD1. The source of this sequence is a human donor with multiple sclerosis. Written as DNA, the CDR3 is TGCGCCAGCAGCCCCAACTCGGGACAGAGGGGCTATGGCTACACCTTC. It codes for CASSPNSGQRGYGYTF.